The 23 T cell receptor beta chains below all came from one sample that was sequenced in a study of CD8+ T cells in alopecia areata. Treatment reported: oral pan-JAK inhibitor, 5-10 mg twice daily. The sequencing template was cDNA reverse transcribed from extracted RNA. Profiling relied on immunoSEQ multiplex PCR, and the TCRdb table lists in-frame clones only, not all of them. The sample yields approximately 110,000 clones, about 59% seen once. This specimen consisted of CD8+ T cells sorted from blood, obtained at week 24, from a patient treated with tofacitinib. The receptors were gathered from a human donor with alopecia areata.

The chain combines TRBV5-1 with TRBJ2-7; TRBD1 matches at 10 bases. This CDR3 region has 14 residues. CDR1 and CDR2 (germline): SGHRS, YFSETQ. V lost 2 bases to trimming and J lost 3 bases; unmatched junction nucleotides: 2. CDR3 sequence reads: CASSFDRGLYEQYF. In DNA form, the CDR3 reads TGCGCCAGCAGCTTCGACAGGGGGCTCTACGAGCAGTACTTC.

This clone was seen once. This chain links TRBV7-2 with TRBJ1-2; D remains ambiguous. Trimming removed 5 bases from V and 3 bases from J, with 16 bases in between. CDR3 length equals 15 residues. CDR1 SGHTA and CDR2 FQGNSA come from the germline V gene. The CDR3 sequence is CASSTTLAGYYGYTF. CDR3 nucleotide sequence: TGTGCCAGCAGCACTACTCTGGCCGGCTACTATGGCTACACCTTC.

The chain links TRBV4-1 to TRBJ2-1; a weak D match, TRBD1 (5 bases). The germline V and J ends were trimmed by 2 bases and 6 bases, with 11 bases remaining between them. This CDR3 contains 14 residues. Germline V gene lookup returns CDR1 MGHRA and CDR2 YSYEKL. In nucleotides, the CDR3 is TGCGCCAGCAGCCAATCTAAGGGGCGCAATGAGCAGTTCTTC. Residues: CASSQSKGRNEQFF.

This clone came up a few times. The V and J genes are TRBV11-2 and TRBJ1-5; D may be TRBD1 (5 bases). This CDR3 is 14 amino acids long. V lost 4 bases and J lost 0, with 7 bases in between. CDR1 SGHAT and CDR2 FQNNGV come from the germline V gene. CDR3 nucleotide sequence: TGTGCCAGCAGCTACAGGAATAGCAATCAGCCCCAGCATTTT. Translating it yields CASSYRNSNQPQHF. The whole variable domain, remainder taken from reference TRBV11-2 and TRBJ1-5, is EAGVAQSPRYKIIEKRQSVAFWCNPISGHATLYWYQQILGQGPKLLIQFQNNGVVDDSQLPKDRFSAERLKGVDSTLKIQPAKLEDSAVYLCASSYRNSNQPQHFGDGTRLSIL.

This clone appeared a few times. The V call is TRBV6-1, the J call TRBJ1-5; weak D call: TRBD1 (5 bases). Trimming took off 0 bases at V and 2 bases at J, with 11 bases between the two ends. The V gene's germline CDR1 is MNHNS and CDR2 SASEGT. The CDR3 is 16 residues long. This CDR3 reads CASSEASGQGNQPQHF. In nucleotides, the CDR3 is TGTGCCAGCAGTGAAGCCTCGGGGCAGGGCAATCAGCCCCAGCATTTT.

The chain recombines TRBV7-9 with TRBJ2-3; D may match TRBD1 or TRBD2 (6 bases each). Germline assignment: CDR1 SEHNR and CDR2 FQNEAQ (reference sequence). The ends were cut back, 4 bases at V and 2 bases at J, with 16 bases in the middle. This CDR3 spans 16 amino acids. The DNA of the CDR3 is TGTGCCAGCAGCTACCGGGGGCGGCTTCTCACAGATACGCAGTATTTT. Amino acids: CASSYRGRLLTDTQYF.

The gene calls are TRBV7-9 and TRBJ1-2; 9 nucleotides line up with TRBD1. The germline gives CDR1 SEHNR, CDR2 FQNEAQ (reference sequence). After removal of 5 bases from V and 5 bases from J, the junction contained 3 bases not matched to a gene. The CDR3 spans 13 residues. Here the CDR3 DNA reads TGTGCCAGCAGCCCGGGGACAGGGTATGGCTACACCTTC. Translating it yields CASSPGTGYGYTF.

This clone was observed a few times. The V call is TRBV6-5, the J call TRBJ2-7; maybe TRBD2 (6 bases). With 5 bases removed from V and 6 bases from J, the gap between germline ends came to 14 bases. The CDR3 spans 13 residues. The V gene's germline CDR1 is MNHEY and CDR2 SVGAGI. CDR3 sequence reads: CASSDAAGIEQYF. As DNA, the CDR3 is TGTGCCAGCAGTGACGCCGCGGGGATCGAGCAGTACTTC.

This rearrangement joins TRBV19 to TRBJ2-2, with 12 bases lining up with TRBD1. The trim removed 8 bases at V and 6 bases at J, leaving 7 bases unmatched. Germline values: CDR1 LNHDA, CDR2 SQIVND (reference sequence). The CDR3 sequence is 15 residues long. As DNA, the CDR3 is TGTGCCAGTCACCGGGACAGGGGGCTTGCCGGGGAGCTGTTTTTT. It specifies CASHRDRGLAGELFF. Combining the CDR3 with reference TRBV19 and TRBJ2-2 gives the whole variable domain DGGITQSPKYLFRKEGQNVTLSCEQNLNHDAMYWYRQDPGQGLRLIYYSQIVNDFQKGDIAEGYSVSREKKESFPLTVTSAQKNPTAFYLCASHRDRGLAGELFFGEGSRLTVL.

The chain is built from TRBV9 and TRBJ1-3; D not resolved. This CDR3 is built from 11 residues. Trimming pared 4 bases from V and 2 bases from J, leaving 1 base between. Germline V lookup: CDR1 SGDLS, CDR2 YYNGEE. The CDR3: CASSPGNTIYF. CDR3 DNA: TGTGCCAGCAGCCCTGGAAACACCATATATTTT.

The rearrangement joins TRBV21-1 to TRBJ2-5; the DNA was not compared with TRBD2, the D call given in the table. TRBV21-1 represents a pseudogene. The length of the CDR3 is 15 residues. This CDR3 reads CASSVPGREEETQYF. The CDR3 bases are TGTGCCAGCAGCGTCCCGGGGAGAGAAGAGGAGACCCAGTACTTC.

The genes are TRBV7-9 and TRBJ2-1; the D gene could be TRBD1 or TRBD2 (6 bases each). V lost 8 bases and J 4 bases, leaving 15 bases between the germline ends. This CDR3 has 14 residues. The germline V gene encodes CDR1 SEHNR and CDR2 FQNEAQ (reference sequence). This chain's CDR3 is CASPSGALYNEQFF. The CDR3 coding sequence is TGTGCCAGCCCCTCGGGGGCGCTATACAATGAGCAGTTCTTC.

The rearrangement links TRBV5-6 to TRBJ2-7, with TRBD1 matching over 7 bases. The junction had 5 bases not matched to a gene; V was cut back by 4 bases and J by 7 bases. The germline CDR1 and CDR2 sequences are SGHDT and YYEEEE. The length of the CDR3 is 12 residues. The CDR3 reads CASSPGTAEQYF. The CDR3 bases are TGTGCCAGCAGCCCCGGGACAGCTGAGCAGTACTTC. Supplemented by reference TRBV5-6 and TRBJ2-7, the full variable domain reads DAGVTQSPTHLIKTRGQQVTLRCSPKSGHDTVSWYQQALGQGPQFIFQYYEEEERQRGNFPDRFSGHQFPNYSSELNVNALLLGDSALYLCASSPGTAEQYFGPGTRLTVT.

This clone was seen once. CDR3 in DNA: TGTGCCAGCAGTGAAGTCACAGAAGTCAATGAGCAGTTCTTC. Its translation is CASSEVTEVNEQFF. The gene calls are TRBV25-1 and TRBJ2-1; D uncertain. With 2 bases removed from V and 6 bases from J, the gap between germline ends came to 11 bases. CDR3 length: 14 residues. The V gene's germline CDR1 is MGHDK and CDR2 SYGVNS.

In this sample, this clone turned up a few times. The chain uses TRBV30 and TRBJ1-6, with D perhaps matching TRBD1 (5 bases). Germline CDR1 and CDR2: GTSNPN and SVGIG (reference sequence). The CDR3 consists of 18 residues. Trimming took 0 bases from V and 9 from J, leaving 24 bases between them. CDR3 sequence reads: CAWSVPGRDRDAGSPLHF. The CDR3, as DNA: TGTGCCTGGAGTGTCCCTGGCAGGGACCGAGACGCAGGTTCACCCCTCCACTTT. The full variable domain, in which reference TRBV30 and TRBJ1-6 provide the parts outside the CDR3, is SQTIHQWPATLVQPVGSPLSLECTVEGTSNPNLYWYRQAAGRGLQLLFYSVGIGQISSEVPQNLSASRPQDRQFILSSKKLLLSDSGFYLCAWSVPGRDRDAGSPLHFGNGTRLTVT.

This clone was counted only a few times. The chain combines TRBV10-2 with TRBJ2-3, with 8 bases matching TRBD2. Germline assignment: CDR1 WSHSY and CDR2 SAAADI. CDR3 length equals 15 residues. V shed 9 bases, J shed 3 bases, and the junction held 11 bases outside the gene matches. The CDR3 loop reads CASSSIAGSTDTQYF. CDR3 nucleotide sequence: TGCGCCAGTAGTTCTATAGCGGGGTCAACAGATACGCAGTATTTT.

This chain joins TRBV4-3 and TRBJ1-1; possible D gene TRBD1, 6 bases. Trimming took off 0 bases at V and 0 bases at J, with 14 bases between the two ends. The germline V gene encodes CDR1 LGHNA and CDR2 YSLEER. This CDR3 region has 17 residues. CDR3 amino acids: CASSQDGGAYVNTEAFF. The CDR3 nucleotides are TGCGCCAGCAGCCAAGACGGGGGCGCTTATGTGAACACTGAAGCTTTCTTT.

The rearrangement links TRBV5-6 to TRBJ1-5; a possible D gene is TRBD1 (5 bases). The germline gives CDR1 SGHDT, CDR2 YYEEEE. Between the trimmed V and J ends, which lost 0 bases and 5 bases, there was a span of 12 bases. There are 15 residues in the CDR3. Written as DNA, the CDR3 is TGTGCCAGCAGCTTGGGGGTTGGGGGTCATCAGCCCCAGCATTTT. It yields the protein CASSLGVGGHQPQHF.

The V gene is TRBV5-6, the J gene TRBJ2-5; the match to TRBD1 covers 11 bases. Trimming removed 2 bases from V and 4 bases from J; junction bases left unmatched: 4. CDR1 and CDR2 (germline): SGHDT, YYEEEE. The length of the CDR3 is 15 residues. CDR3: CASSFMDRGRETQYF. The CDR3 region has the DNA TGTGCCAGCAGCTTTATGGACAGGGGGCGAGAGACCCAGTACTTC.

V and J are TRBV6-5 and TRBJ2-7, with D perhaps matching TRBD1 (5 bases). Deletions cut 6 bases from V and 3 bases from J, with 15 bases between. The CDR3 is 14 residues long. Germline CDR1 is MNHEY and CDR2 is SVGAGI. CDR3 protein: CASSLIRDSYEQYF. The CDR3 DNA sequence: TGTGCCAGCAGCCTCATCCGAGACAGCTACGAGCAGTACTTC.

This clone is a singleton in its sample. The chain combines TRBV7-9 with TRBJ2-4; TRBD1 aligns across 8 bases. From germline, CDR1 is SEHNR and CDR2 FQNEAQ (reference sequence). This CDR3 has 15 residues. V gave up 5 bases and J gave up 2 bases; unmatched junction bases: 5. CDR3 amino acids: CASSPRQGTKNIQYF. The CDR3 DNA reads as TGTGCCAGCAGCCCACGACAGGGGACCAAAAACATTCAGTACTTC.

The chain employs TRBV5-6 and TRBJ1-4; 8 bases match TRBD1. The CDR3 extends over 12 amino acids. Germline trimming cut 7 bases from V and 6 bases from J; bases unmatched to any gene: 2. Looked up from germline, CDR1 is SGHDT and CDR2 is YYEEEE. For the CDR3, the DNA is TGTGCCAGCGCACAGGGGGATGAAAAACTGTTTTTT. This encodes CASAQGDEKLFF. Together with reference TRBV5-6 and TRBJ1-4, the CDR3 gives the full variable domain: DAGVTQSPTHLIKTRGQQVTLRCSPKSGHDTVSWYQQALGQGPQFIFQYYEEEERQRGNFPDRFSGHQFPNYSSELNVNALLLGDSALYLCASAQGDEKLFFGSGTQLSVL.

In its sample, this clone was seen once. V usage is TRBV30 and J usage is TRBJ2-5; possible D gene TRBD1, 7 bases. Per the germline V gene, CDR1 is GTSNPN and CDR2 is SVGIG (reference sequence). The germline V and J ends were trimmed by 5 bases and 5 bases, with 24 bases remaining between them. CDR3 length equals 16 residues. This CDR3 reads CAWEGVVQGGRETQYF. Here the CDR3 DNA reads TGTGCCTGGGAAGGGGTGGTTCAGGGGGGCCGCGAGACCCAGTACTTC.